This T cell receptor (beta chain) was recovered during a study of blood T cell repertoires in COVID-19. Under the authors' procedure: Amplifying reference gene primers gave estimates of nucleated cell counts. Using immunoSEQ multiplex PCR, the repertoire was profiled, and TCRdb retains in-frame clones only, with some absent. That table supplies the V and J calls and clone size; D and trimming were determined from the DNA. Counted here are about 80,000 clones, approximately 88% occurring once; the ten biggest clones make up approximately 6.8%. V lost 3 bases, J lost 3 bases, and 4 bases stayed unmatched. Germline loops: CDR1 LNHDA, CDR2 SQIVND (reference sequence). The CDR3 loop spans 14 amino acids.

The sequence was obtained from a woman at least 80 years old with acute or convalescent COVID-19. The rearrangement links TRBV19 to TRBJ2-7, with TRBD1 identical over 8 bases. The sample taken for sequencing was peripheral blood. The CDR3 protein is CASSIGQGNYEQYF. As DNA, the CDR3 is TGTGCCAGTAGTATCGGACAGGGAAACTACGAGCAGTACTTC.